This TCR beta chain is from a study of OX40 agonist ivuxolimab in advanced cancers. Study at large: As their treatment, patients were administered ivuxolimab, an agonistic anti-OX40 (CD134) antibody.

General study points: Low normalized T-cell clonal expansion also characterized some of the nonresponders. Among the least clonally expanded were partial responders at 0.1-3.0 mg/kg.

The assay was immunoSEQ multiplex PCR, and TCRdb's table has in-frame clones only and misses some. Of approximately 45,000 clones detected, 80% appear once; the ten largest clones hold roughly 4%. CDR1 MGHDK and CDR2 SYGVNS come from the germline V gene. V was cut by 7 bases and J by 4 bases, with 8 bases left in between. The CDR3 totals 13 residues. Notes on this clone: The antigen is not known.

The specimen was CD4+ or CD8+ T cells sorted from blood, collected in a trial of the OX40 agonist ivuxolimab. This receptor was taken from an adult with an advanced solid tumor such as melanoma, head and neck, liver or kidney cancer. The J gene is TRBJ1-6, the V gene TRBV25-1, with TRBD1 as a possible D gene (5 bases). The CDR3 nucleotides are TGTGCCAGCACCGGACAATATAATTCACCCCTCCACTTT. Protein: CASTGQYNSPLHF.